This TCR beta chain is from a study of neurological immune-mediated disorders. Trimming left V 1 base short and J 11 bases short, with 12 bases between. This CDR3 has 13 residues. Germline CDR1 is SGHDN and CDR2 is FVKESK. 5'RACE generated cDNA with 10-nucleotide random UMIs. In TCRdb, the 5' RACE reads were re-called with MiXCR into one record per CDR3 protein. The repertoire includes about 59,000 distinct CDR3 sequences, less than 25% of them detected once, and about 5% sits in the top ten. Documented time point: technical triplicate 2. Where libraries were unsorted, they were derived from 2 million PBMCs stored at -80 degrees C. Overall study results and limits: TCR-beta repertoires seemed private in all groups, with no expanded CDR3 amino acid sequences shared.

This clonotype showed up many times. Its antigen is undetermined. The chain has TRBV14 and TRBJ2-1; no reliable D call. The receptor comes from a man between 60 and 70 years old with HTLV-1-associated myelopathy (HAM/TSP). Sequenced: PBMCs. CDR3 coding DNA: TGTGCCAGCAGCCAAGGCAGTCTTGAAAAGCAGTTCTTC. The encoded protein is CASSQGSLEKQFF.